Detailed here is one T cell receptor (beta chain). Its antigen is not known. Germline values: CDR1 SNHLY, CDR2 FYNNEI. The CDR3 spans 16 residues. The ends lost 6 bases at V and 0 bases at J; junction bases unmatched: 5. These data belong to a study of shared clonotypes between healthy human individuals. Overall study findings and caveats: All-four-donor shared clonotypes had higher generation probabilities than non-shared clonotypes did. Naive subsets typically showed greater estimated richness than memory subsets.

In the authors' methods: Junction-only immunoSEQ sequences carried no quality scores, so filtering differed. The repertoire was sequenced with immunoSEQ multiplex PCR; TCRdb's copy has only in-frame clones and lacks some. V and J calls and clone size are copied from that table; D and trimming were computed from the DNA. The table lists hundreds of thousands of clones, around 72% of them singletons. CD45RA-negative memory and CD45RA+ naive subsets were split from the CD4+ cells. The specimen was memory CD4+ T cells sorted from blood. Subset noted: CD45RA-negative fraction. The TCR comes from a woman under 40 in good health. J is TRBJ2-4 and V is TRBV2; TRBD2 matches at 10 bases. CDR3 nucleotide sequence: TGTGCCAGCAGCCTAGGACTAGCGGTAGCCAAAAACATTCAGTACTTC. Translating gives CASSLGLAVAKNIQYF.